The 3 T cell receptor beta chains reported below all come from one sample, sequenced in a study of circulating CD8 cells and anti-PD-1 response in melanoma. Sorting of live CD3+CD8+TCRalphabeta+ cells by PD-1 and/or TIGIT gave four subsets. Using roughly 15 ng of total RNA, TCR libraries were made with the QIAseq Immune Repertoire TCR panel. TCRdb independently ran MiXCR on the reads; one entry per CDR3 protein. The data hold approximately 810 distinct CDR3 sequences, with approximately 7.5% observed a single time. The sequencing here drew on CD8+ T cells from PBMCs, taken at baseline or after one month of anti-PD-1 therapy (not recorded which). The receptors here all came from a human donor with melanoma.

Sample share makes this clonotype medium-sized. The gene calls are TRBV5-4 and TRBJ2-3, with TRBD2 identical over 7 bases. Trimming cost V 1 base and J 2 bases; bases outside gene matches: 7. The germline V gene encodes CDR1 SGHNT and CDR2 YYREEE (reference sequence). The CDR3 runs 16 residues. CDR3: CASSLFRGEDTDTQYF. The CDR3, as DNA: TGTGCCAGCAGCTTGTTCCGGGGGGAGGACACAGATACGCAGTATTTT.

This clonotype is judged medium-sized. CDR3 in amino acids: CASSSRLAGSYNEQFF. CDR3 DNA: TGTGCCAGCAGCTCAAGACTAGCGGGCTCCTACAATGAGCAGTTCTTC. The chain recombines TRBV7-2 with TRBJ2-1; 10 bases map to TRBD2. After removal of 4 bases from V and 0 bases from J, the junction contained 3 bases not matched to a gene. The CDR3 runs 16 residues. Germline CDR1 reads SGHTA; CDR2 reads FQGNSA.

This clonotype qualifies as medium-sized. The chain recombines TRBV28 with TRBJ2-1, with D hard to call. Trimming shortened V by 6 bases and J by 8 bases, and 11 bases separated the two germline ends. The CDR3 sequence is 12 residues long. Germline V gene data show CDR1 as MDHEN and CDR2 as SYDVKM. The CDR3 bases are TGTGCCAGCAGCACCCGACGGTATGAGCAGTTCTTC. It encodes CASSTRRYEQFF.